Below are 20 T cell receptor beta chains sequenced from a single sample in a study of PD-L1 blockade in urothelial cancer. Time point defined: pretreatment peripheral blood. Sequencing used immunoSEQ multiplex PCR; TCRdb keeps in-frame clones, though not all of them. The table lists tens of thousands of clones, around 88% of them singletons. The sample consisted of PBMCs, taken around atezolizumab (anti-PD-L1) treatment. The receptors were sampled from a man in his 60s with urothelial cancer.

About this clone itself: The sample carries other DNA sequences with the same CDR3. The chain combines TRBV18 with TRBJ1-2, with a weak D call TRBD1 (6 bases). CDR3 length: 13 amino acids. CDR1 is KGHSH and CDR2 is LQKENI in the germline V gene. Trimming shortened V by 6 bases and J by 2 bases, and 10 bases separated the two germline ends. DNA of the CDR3: TGTGCCAGCTCGCCAGACAGGAACTATGGCTACACCTTC. Residues: CASSPDRNYGYTF. Filled out from reference TRBV18 and TRBJ1-2, the complete variable domain reads NAGVMQNPRHLVRRRGQEARLRCSPMKGHSHVYWYRQLPEEGLKFMVYLQKENIIDESGMPKERFSAEFPKEGPSILRIQQVVRGDSAAYFCASSPDRNYGYTFGSGTRLTVV.

A single count supports this clone. This chain connects TRBV7-2 to TRBJ1-6; 9 bases align to TRBD1. V gave up 5 bases and J gave up 9 bases; unmatched junction bases: 14. The CDR3 totals 17 residues. Looked up from germline, CDR1 is SGHTA and CDR2 is FQGNSA. CDR3 sequence reads: CASSELRTGDRGSPLHF. CDR3 bases: TGTGCCAGCAGCGAATTACGGACAGGGGATAGGGGTTCACCCCTCCACTTT.

The chain carries TRBV7-2 and TRBJ2-3, with a possible D match to TRBD1 (5 bases). The CDR3 is 15 amino acids. V was shortened by 4 bases and J by 7 bases, with 18 bases between the two germline ends. Per germline, CDR1 SGHTA and CDR2 FQGNSA. CDR3 in DNA: TGTGCCAGCAGCTCCCAGGCAGGGTACGGGTATACGCAGTATTTT. It is translated as CASSSQAGYGYTQYF. Full variable domain (rest looked up from reference TRBV7-2 and TRBJ2-3): GAGVSQSPSNKVTEKGKDVELRCDPISGHTALYWYRQSLGQGLEFLIYFQGNSAPDKSGLPSDRFSAERTGGSVSTLTIQRTQQEDSAVYLCASSSQAGYGYTQYFGPGTRLTVL.

The chain recombines TRBV7-8 with TRBJ2-5, with 8 bases aligning to TRBD2. The V gene end was trimmed by 1 base and the J gene end by 4 bases; junction bases not matched to a gene: 11. CDR1 is SGHVS, CDR2 FQNEAQ, per germline. The CDR3 sequence is 17 residues long. The CDR3 loop reads CASSLGLVSGGGETQYF. The CDR3 DNA follows: TGTGCCAGCAGCTTAGGTTTGGTCAGCGGGGGAGGAGAGACCCAGTACTTC.

The chain joins TRBV2 to TRBJ1-1, with 12 bases that match TRBD1. CDR3 length: 17 amino acids. Losses at the gene ends were 6 bases for V and 8 bases for J; bases not matched to a gene: 16. Per the germline V gene, CDR1 is SNHLY and CDR2 is FYNNEI. The CDR3 sequence is CASSEGQGALYVPEAFF. The CDR3 DNA is TGTGCCAGCAGCGAGGGACAGGGGGCGCTTTATGTTCCCGAAGCTTTCTTT.

The rearrangement uses TRBV5-1 and TRBJ2-1; 7 nucleotides align to TRBD1. The V and J ends lost 3 bases and 6 bases, in that order; junction bases with no gene match: 15. Germline CDR1 is SGHRS and CDR2 is YFSETQ. CDR3 length: 17 residues. The CDR3 sequence: CASSWDRNRASGNEQFF. CDR3 sequence (DNA): TGCGCCAGCAGCTGGGACAGAAATAGAGCCTCAGGCAATGAGCAGTTCTTC.

This sequence joins TRBV27 and TRBJ1-1; 9 bases match TRBD1. CDR1 and CDR2 from the germline V gene are MNHEY and SMNVEV (reference sequence). CDR3 length equals 14 residues. Losses at the gene ends were 4 bases for V and 6 bases for J; bases not matched to a gene: 6. The CDR3 here is CASSWGQGVAEAFF. CDR3 nucleotide sequence: TGTGCCAGCAGTTGGGGACAGGGTGTGGCTGAAGCTTTCTTT.

V gene TRBV4-3 combines with J gene TRBJ2-2; 9 bases match TRBD1. Per germline, CDR1 LGHNA and CDR2 YSLEER. After removal of 1 base from V and 4 bases from J, the junction contained 7 bases not matched to a gene. The CDR3 spans 17 residues. The CDR3 sequence is CASSQVYRGRGTGELFF. The CDR3 DNA sequence: TGCGCCAGCAGCCAAGTTTACAGGGGGCGCGGCACCGGGGAGCTGTTTTTT.

The CDR3 loop reads CASSQEGTSGRDTQYF. In nucleotides, the CDR3 is TGCGCCAGCAGCCAAGAAGGGACTAGCGGCCGGGATACGCAGTATTTT. The chain has TRBV4-1 and TRBJ2-3; 11 bases agree with TRBD2. From germline, CDR1 is MGHRA and CDR2 YSYEKL. This CDR3 region has 16 residues. With 0 bases clipped from V and 6 bases from J, the junction kept 5 bases outside the gene matches.

The chain is built from TRBV6-1 and TRBJ1-5; D not certain. The CDR3 totals 15 residues. Trimming removed 3 bases from V and 10 bases from J, with 19 bases in between. Germline CDR1 is MNHNS and CDR2 is SASEGT. The CDR3 DNA reads TGTGCCAGCAGTGAGATCTCGATAGCAATCAGCCCCCAGCATTTT. This gives the protein CASSEISIAISPQHF.

The chain has TRBV4-1 and TRBJ2-2; 7 nucleotides line up with TRBD1. CDR3 length: 15 amino acids. J was trimmed by 1 base and V by 6 bases; bases with no gene match: 5. Germline CDR1 and CDR2: MGHRA and YSYEKL. CDR3 sequence reads: CASRNDRVNTGELFF. The CDR3 DNA sequence: TGCGCCAGCAGAAACGACAGGGTGAACACCGGGGAGCTGTTTTTT.

This chain joins TRBV4-1 and TRBJ2-1, with D possibly TRBD2 on 6 matching bases. Germline CDR1 and CDR2: MGHRA and YSYEKL. V lost 0 bases, J lost 6 bases, and 12 bases lay in between. The CDR3 sequence is 15 residues long. DNA of the CDR3: TGCGCCAGCAGCCAAGATGCCCGCGGGGTCAATGAGCAGTTCTTC. Protein product: CASSQDARGVNEQFF.

V gene TRBV28 combines with J gene TRBJ2-1; 9 bases match TRBD1. Unmatched junction bases numbered 12, after V lost 6 bases and J lost 6 bases. CDR3 length equals 16 residues. The germline CDR1 and CDR2 sequences are MDHEN and SYDVKM. The CDR3 loop reads CASRDGDRGFGNEQFF. In DNA, the CDR3 is TGTGCCAGCAGGGACGGAGACAGGGGGTTTGGCAATGAGCAGTTCTTC.

The V call is TRBV7-2, the J call TRBJ2-7, with D unclear. V gave up 2 bases and J gave up 3 bases, with 5 bases separating them. This CDR3 has 12 amino acids. CDR1 and CDR2 (germline): SGHTA, FQGNSA. CDR3 bases: TGTGCCAGCAGCTTACCCAGCTACGAGCAGTACTTC. It codes for CASSLPSYEQYF.

This sequence joins TRBV6-5 and TRBJ1-6; tentatively, D is TRBD1 (5 bases). Germline CDR1 and CDR2: MNHEY and SVGAGI. The CDR3 covers 12 residues. The germline V and J ends were trimmed by 9 bases and 9 bases, with 12 bases remaining between them. The CDR3 region has the DNA TGTGCCAGTGGGCAGGGTCTTTCACCCCTCCACTTT. It codes for CASGQGLSPLHF.

The CDR3 DNA reads as TGCAGCGCGACAGGGGGCCAAGAGACCCAGTACTTC. This sequence encodes CSATGGQETQYF. The chain recombines TRBV29-1 with TRBJ2-5, with 9 bases aligning to TRBD1. Germline lookup yields CDR1 SQVTM and CDR2 ANQGSEA. V dropped 7 bases and J dropped 1; count of bases not matched to a gene: 1. This CDR3 has 12 amino acids.

Here the CDR3 reads CASSFTGLNTEAFF. In DNA, the CDR3 is TGCGCCAGCAGCTTTACAGGCCTGAACACTGAAGCTTTCTTT. The V and J genes are TRBV5-1 and TRBJ1-1, with D perhaps matching TRBD1 (5 bases). The CDR3 totals 14 residues. CDR1 and CDR2 from the germline V gene are SGHRS and YFSETQ. Trimming left V 2 bases short and J 0 bases short, with 8 bases between.

This chain uses TRBV18 with TRBJ1-5; 9 nucleotides agree with TRBD1. The CDR3 extends over 16 amino acids. V dropped 3 bases and J dropped 3; count of bases not matched to a gene: 6. CDR1 is KGHSH, CDR2 LQKENI, per germline. This chain's CDR3 is CASSPGQGNLNQPQHF. The CDR3 DNA follows: TGTGCCAGCTCACCGGGACAGGGCAACCTCAATCAGCCCCAGCATTTT.

The chain uses TRBV19 and TRBJ2-5; 12 bases align to TRBD2. In germline, CDR1 is LNHDA, CDR2 SQIVND (reference sequence). The CDR3 contains 16 residues. V shed 6 bases and J 0 bases; nucleotides not matched to a gene: 5. CDR3 residues: CASRTSGGLYQETQYF. Here the CDR3 DNA reads TGTGCCAGTAGGACTAGCGGGGGATTGTACCAAGAGACCCAGTACTTC. The variable domain in full, completed from reference TRBV19 and TRBJ2-5, reads DGGITQSPKYLFRKEGQNVTLSCEQNLNHDAMYWYRQDPGQGLRLIYYSQIVNDFQKGDIAEGYSVSREKKESFPLTVTSAQKNPTAFYLCASRTSGGLYQETQYFGPGTRLLVL.

The chain carries TRBV5-1 and TRBJ2-1; D gene unclear. Looked up from germline, CDR1 is SGHRS and CDR2 is YFSETQ. Deletions cut 3 bases from V and 6 bases from J, with 13 bases between. This CDR3 region has 14 residues. The CDR3 here is CASSSATAANEQFF. The CDR3 region has the DNA TGCGCCAGCAGCTCAGCTACAGCCGCCAATGAGCAGTTCTTC.